This T cell receptor beta chain was identified in a study of identical twins. The study's findings and limits: Zero-insertion analyses were open to partial confounding by invariant MAIT and iNKT cells.

V was pared by 1 base and J by 4 bases, with 13 bases between. Germline V gene sequence: CDR1 LGHDT, CDR2 YNNKEL (reference sequence). This CDR3 is 15 amino acids long. Concerning this clonotype itself: The target antigen is unknown.

One entry per CDR3 protein results from TCRdb running MiXCR on the 5' RACE reads. The sample has some 730,000 distinct CDR3 sequences, 15% to 20% seen once. These same data were also listed under a study on T cells expressing NK-cell markers. From that second work: Just one sequenced donor of eight was HCMV-seronegative, while seven were seropositive.

The gene calls are TRBV3-1 and TRBJ2-5, with D maybe TRBD2 (6 bases). The sample was PBMCs. This clonotype originated in a woman aged 18-35 years in good health. The CDR3 DNA reads TGTGCCAGCAGCCAAGTAAATCGGAGGGGAGAGACCCAGTACTTC. Its translation: CASSQVNRRGETQYF.